The rows below give T cell receptor beta chains drawn from one sample of a study of T cell responses to AZD1222 COVID-19 vaccine. Libraries were prepared by immunoSEQ multiplex PCR; TCRdb keeps only in-frame clonotypes and omits some of them. The sample shows about 97,000 clones, approximately 90% of them seen only once. Sequencing used peripheral blood, obtained on day 0 of AZD1222 vaccination. Source of these receptors: an adult in good health. Each CDR3 is given with its conserved first and last residue. The D gene is left open where the match is weak. Only part of the rows carry a size: once, few, many, or a class if the clone is expanded.

j_call: TRBJ1-2; v_call: TRBV19; d_call: -; clone_size: -; cdr3_aa: CASRTAGSMGYTF; cdr3_nt: TGTGCCAGCCGGACAGCCGGATCTATGGGCTACACCTTC
j_call: TRBJ2-7; v_call: TRBV11-2; d_call: TRBD1; clone_size: -; cdr3_aa: CASSSLPGQGTYEQYF; cdr3_nt: TGTGCCAGCAGCTCTCTACCGGGACAGGGCACCTACGAGCAGTACTTC
j_call: TRBJ1-5; v_call: TRBV15; d_call: -; clone_size: -; cdr3_aa: CATSRDRRNQPQHF; cdr3_nt: TGTGCCACCAGCAGAGATCGTAGGAATCAGCCCCAGCATTTT
j_call: TRBJ1-1; v_call: TRBV30; d_call: TRBD1; clone_size: -; cdr3_aa: CAWGQGTEAFF; cdr3_nt: TGTGCCTGGGGACAGGGGACTGAAGCTTTCTTT
j_call: TRBJ2-7; v_call: TRBV7-9; d_call: -; clone_size: -; cdr3_aa: CASTTPLGVQYF; cdr3_nt: TGTGCCAGCACGACACCTCTGGGGGTGCAGTACTTC
j_call: TRBJ2-3; v_call: TRBV4-1; d_call: -; clone_size: -; cdr3_aa: CASSQGQDRLRDTQYF; cdr3_nt: TGCGCCAGCAGCCAAGGACAGGACAGACTGAGGGATACGCAGTATTTT
j_call: TRBJ2-5; v_call: TRBV24-1; d_call: -; clone_size: -; cdr3_aa: CATSDFRAGFQETQYF; cdr3_nt: TGTGCCACCAGTGATTTCCGGGCGGGGTTCCAAGAGACCCAGTACTTC
j_call: TRBJ1-3; v_call: TRBV19; d_call: -; clone_size: -; cdr3_aa: CASSLQGNTIYF; cdr3_nt: TGTGCCAGTAGCCTTCAGGGAAACACCATATATTTT
j_call: TRBJ2-1; v_call: TRBV7-2; d_call: TRBD1; clone_size: -; cdr3_aa: CASSLRRKGQGANEQFF; cdr3_nt: TGTGCCAGCAGCTTAAGACGGAAGGGACAGGGGGCCAATGAGCAGTTCTTC
j_call: TRBJ2-2; v_call: TRBV4-1; d_call: -; clone_size: once; cdr3_aa: CASSQAELVTGELFF; cdr3_nt: TGCGCCAGCAGCCAAGCGGAACTAGTTACCGGGGAGCTGTTTTTT
j_call: TRBJ1-1; v_call: TRBV25-1; d_call: -; clone_size: -; cdr3_aa: CASSASWAGSTEAFF; cdr3_nt: TGTGCCAGCAGTGCCAGTTGGGCGGGGAGCACTGAAGCTTTCTTT
j_call: TRBJ1-1; v_call: TRBV12-3/TRBV12-4; d_call: -; clone_size: -; cdr3_aa: CASSFRGGTEAFF; cdr3_nt: TGTGCCAGCAGTTTTAGGGGTGGGACTGAAGCTTTCTTT
j_call: TRBJ1-6; v_call: TRBV27; d_call: -; clone_size: -; cdr3_aa: CASSSQAAYNSPLHF; cdr3_nt: TGTGCCAGCAGTTCTCAGGCGGCTTATAATTCACCCCTCCACTTT
j_call: TRBJ1-4; v_call: TRBV11-2; d_call: -; clone_size: -; cdr3_aa: CASSSRLRGRTTANEKLFF; cdr3_nt: TGTGCCAGCAGCTCTAGGCTGAGGGGACGGACGACCGCTAATGAAAAACTGTTTTTT
j_call: TRBJ2-1; v_call: TRBV6-5; d_call: -; clone_size: -; cdr3_aa: CASSWGDEQFF; cdr3_nt: TGTGCCAGCAGTTGGGGAGACGAGCAGTTCTTC
j_call: TRBJ1-6; v_call: TRBV27; d_call: -; clone_size: -; cdr3_aa: CASSLGNNSPLHF; cdr3_nt: TGTGCCAGCAGTTTAGGGAATAATTCACCCCTCCACTTT
j_call: TRBJ1-6; v_call: TRBV3-1/TRBV3-2; d_call: -; clone_size: once; cdr3_aa: CASSPEDNSPLHF; cdr3_nt: TGTGCCAGCAGCCCCGAAGATAATTCACCCCTCCACTTT
j_call: TRBJ2-1; v_call: TRBV7-3; d_call: TRBD1; clone_size: -; cdr3_aa: CASSLQGNVNEQFF; cdr3_nt: TGTGCCAGCAGCCTACAGGGGAATGTGAATGAGCAGTTCTTC
j_call: TRBJ2-5; v_call: TRBV28; d_call: -; clone_size: -; cdr3_aa: CASSAPRRDSGETQYF; cdr3_nt: TGTGCCAGCAGTGCCCCTCGTAGGGACAGCGGGGAGACCCAGTACTTC
j_call: TRBJ2-5; v_call: TRBV19; d_call: TRBD2; clone_size: -; cdr3_aa: CASRTSGSDETQYF; cdr3_nt: TGTGCCAGTAGAACTAGCGGGAGTGATGAGACCCAGTACTTC
j_call: TRBJ1-1; v_call: TRBV5-1; d_call: TRBD1; clone_size: -; cdr3_aa: CASSPSTGGTEAFF; cdr3_nt: TGCGCCAGCAGCCCCTCGACAGGGGGGACTGAAGCTTTCTTT
j_call: TRBJ2-1; v_call: TRBV5-4; d_call: -; clone_size: -; cdr3_aa: CASSLVAGNEQFF; cdr3_nt: TGTGCCAGCAGCTTGGTCGCTGGCAATGAGCAGTTCTTC
j_call: TRBJ1-2; v_call: TRBV29-1; d_call: -; clone_size: -; cdr3_aa: CSARDPNYGYTF; cdr3_nt: TGCAGCGCTAGGGATCCTAACTATGGCTACACCTTC
j_call: TRBJ1-4; v_call: TRBV5-1; d_call: -; clone_size: few; cdr3_aa: CASSVDSTAEKLFF; cdr3_nt: TGCGCCAGCAGCGTAGACTCTACCGCTGAAAAACTGTTTTTT
j_call: TRBJ1-1; v_call: TRBV5-1; d_call: -; clone_size: -; cdr3_aa: CASRADGAEAFF; cdr3_nt: TGCGCCAGCCGGGCGGATGGCGCTGAAGCTTTCTTT
j_call: TRBJ2-7; v_call: TRBV5-6; d_call: TRBD2; clone_size: few; cdr3_aa: CASSLALLAGSSYEQYF; cdr3_nt: TGTGCCAGCAGCTTGGCCCTACTAGCGGGGAGCTCCTACGAGCAGTACTTC
j_call: TRBJ1-1; v_call: TRBV2; d_call: -; clone_size: -; cdr3_aa: CASTGHPNTEAFF; cdr3_nt: TGTGCCAGCACCGGACACCCGAACACTGAAGCTTTCTTT
j_call: TRBJ2-7; v_call: TRBV2; d_call: -; clone_size: -; cdr3_aa: CASSEGGTYEQYF; cdr3_nt: TGTGCCAGCAGTGAGGGGGGTACCTACGAGCAGTACTTC
j_call: TRBJ1-1; v_call: TRBV3-1/TRBV3-2; d_call: TRBD1; clone_size: -; cdr3_aa: CASSRGDRVNTEAFF; cdr3_nt: TGTGCCAGCAGCCGAGGGGACAGGGTTAACACTGAAGCTTTCTTT
j_call: TRBJ2-1; v_call: TRBV7-2; d_call: -; clone_size: -; cdr3_aa: CASSLAASQGSYNEQFF; cdr3_nt: TGTGCCAGCAGCTTAGCGGCGTCACAGGGCTCTTACAATGAGCAGTTCTTC
j_call: TRBJ2-7; v_call: TRBV7-7; d_call: -; clone_size: -; cdr3_aa: CASNPLVTPEVTFYEQYF; cdr3_nt: TGTGCCAGCAACCCGCTTGTAACACCGGAGGTAACTTTCTACGAGCAGTACTTC
j_call: TRBJ1-4; v_call: TRBV5-1; d_call: TRBD1; clone_size: -; cdr3_aa: CASSGTGGPTNEKLFF; cdr3_nt: TGCGCCAGCAGTGGTACAGGGGGTCCAACTAATGAAAAACTGTTTTTT
j_call: TRBJ2-5; v_call: TRBV10-3; d_call: TRBD2; clone_size: -; cdr3_aa: CATGDASGNQETQYF; cdr3_nt: TGTGCCACCGGGGATGCTAGCGGAAACCAAGAGACCCAGTACTTC
j_call: TRBJ2-7; v_call: TRBV4-1; d_call: TRBD1; clone_size: -; cdr3_aa: CASRGTGSGEQYF; cdr3_nt: TGCGCCAGCAGGGGGACAGGGAGCGGCGAGCAGTACTTC
j_call: TRBJ2-5; v_call: TRBV3-1/TRBV3-2; d_call: -; clone_size: -; cdr3_aa: CASSLGLGETQYF; cdr3_nt: TGTGCCAGCAGCCTGGGGCTGGGCGAGACCCAGTACTTC
j_call: TRBJ2-4; v_call: TRBV6-5; d_call: -; clone_size: -; cdr3_aa: CASSQQLAKNIQYF; cdr3_nt: TGTGCCAGCAGTCAACAGTTAGCCAAAAACATTCAGTACTTC
j_call: TRBJ2-7; v_call: TRBV5-4; d_call: TRBD2; clone_size: -; cdr3_aa: CASSLAGTSRTYEQYF; cdr3_nt: TGTGCCAGCAGCTTGGCCGGGACTAGCAGGACCTACGAGCAGTACTTC
j_call: TRBJ2-7; v_call: TRBV14; d_call: -; clone_size: -; cdr3_aa: CASSRDSTSYEQYF; cdr3_nt: TGTGCCAGCAGCCGGGACTCGACTTCCTACGAGCAGTACTTC
j_call: TRBJ2-5; v_call: TRBV23-1; d_call: -; clone_size: -; cdr3_aa: CASSISGTRLLGRTQYF; cdr3_nt: TGCGCCAGCAGTATCTCCGGGACAAGGCTACTCGGTAGGACCCAGTACTTC
j_call: TRBJ2-1; v_call: TRBV9; d_call: -; clone_size: -; cdr3_aa: CASSVDVSPYNEQFF; cdr3_nt: TGTGCCAGCAGCGTAGATGTTAGCCCCTACAATGAGCAGTTCTTC
j_call: TRBJ1-5; v_call: TRBV7-9; d_call: TRBD1; clone_size: -; cdr3_aa: CASSLAPGQGGTGQPQHF; cdr3_nt: TGTGCCAGCAGCTTAGCGCCGGGACAGGGGGGGACTGGACAGCCCCAGCATTTT
j_call: TRBJ2-7; v_call: TRBV27; d_call: -; clone_size: -; cdr3_aa: CASSLIWGIAYEQYF; cdr3_nt: TGTGCCAGCAGTTTAATTTGGGGGATTGCTTACGAGCAGTACTTC
j_call: TRBJ1-1; v_call: TRBV11-2; d_call: -; clone_size: -; cdr3_aa: CASSLVMTLEAFF; cdr3_nt: TGTGCCAGCAGCTTAGTTATGACTCTAGAAGCTTTCTTT
j_call: TRBJ2-7; v_call: TRBV19; d_call: TRBD1; clone_size: few; cdr3_aa: CASSRTDREVVEQYF; cdr3_nt: TGTGCCAGTAGTCGGACGGACAGGGAGGTTGTCGAGCAGTACTTC
j_call: TRBJ1-1; v_call: TRBV27; d_call: -; clone_size: -; cdr3_aa: CASSFLGTEAFF; cdr3_nt: TGTGCCAGCAGTTTTCTGGGCACTGAAGCTTTCTTT
j_call: TRBJ1-2; v_call: TRBV28; d_call: -; clone_size: -; cdr3_aa: CASRVGGGANNYGYTF; cdr3_nt: TGTGCCAGCAGGGTCGGAGGGGGGGCCAATAACTATGGCTACACCTTC
j_call: TRBJ1-3; v_call: TRBV18; d_call: -; clone_size: once; cdr3_aa: CASSPGAQGNTIYF; cdr3_nt: TGTGCCAGCTCCCCGGGGGCTCAGGGAAACACCATATATTTT
j_call: TRBJ2-1; v_call: TRBV7-6; d_call: -; clone_size: once; cdr3_aa: CASSGPGAPSYNEQFF; cdr3_nt: TGTGCCAGCAGTGGGCCAGGGGCTCCCTCCTACAATGAGCAGTTCTTC
j_call: TRBJ1-3; v_call: TRBV5-8; d_call: TRBD1; clone_size: -; cdr3_aa: CASSPPQGAGNTIYF; cdr3_nt: TGTGCCAGCAGCCCTCCACAGGGGGCTGGAAACACCATATATTTT
j_call: TRBJ1-4; v_call: TRBV28; d_call: -; clone_size: -; cdr3_aa: CASSPQAQGVGKLFF; cdr3_nt: TGTGCCAGCAGCCCCCAGGCACAGGGAGTGGGAAAACTGTTTTTT
j_call: TRBJ2-1; v_call: TRBV5-1; d_call: TRBD2; clone_size: -; cdr3_aa: CASSLSTSGALPYNEQFF; cdr3_nt: TGCGCCAGCAGCTTATCGACTAGCGGGGCCCTACCCTACAATGAGCAGTTCTTC
j_call: TRBJ1-2; v_call: TRBV10-3; d_call: -; clone_size: -; cdr3_aa: CAISDRNYGYTF; cdr3_nt: TGTGCCATCAGTGACAGGAACTATGGCTACACCTTC
j_call: TRBJ1-2; v_call: TRBV27; d_call: TRBD1; clone_size: -; cdr3_aa: CASSPRQGYYGYTF; cdr3_nt: TGTGCCAGCAGTCCCAGACAGGGCTACTATGGCTACACCTTC
j_call: TRBJ1-5; v_call: TRBV29-1; d_call: TRBD1; clone_size: few; cdr3_aa: CSVGTGGGNQPQHF; cdr3_nt: TGCAGCGTTGGGACAGGGGGCGGTAATCAGCCCCAGCATTTT
j_call: TRBJ1-6; v_call: TRBV7-9; d_call: -; clone_size: -; cdr3_aa: CASSLLGESSPLHF; cdr3_nt: TGTGCCAGCAGCTTATTGGGGGAATCTTCACCCCTCCACTTT
j_call: TRBJ1-2; v_call: TRBV6-5; d_call: TRBD1; clone_size: -; cdr3_aa: CASSNRDRVGYGYTF; cdr3_nt: TGTGCCAGCAGTAATCGGGACAGGGTAGGCTATGGCTACACCTTC
j_call: TRBJ2-6; v_call: TRBV4-1; d_call: -; clone_size: -; cdr3_aa: CASSPFGAGANVLTF; cdr3_nt: TGCGCCAGCAGCCCCTTCGGGGCTGGGGCCAACGTCCTGACTTTC
j_call: TRBJ1-1; v_call: TRBV18; d_call: -; clone_size: -; cdr3_aa: CASSPSQGLDTEAFF; cdr3_nt: TGTGCCAGCTCCCCGTCCCAGGGCTTGGATACTGAAGCTTTCTTT
j_call: TRBJ1-2; v_call: TRBV9; d_call: -; clone_size: -; cdr3_aa: CASSVAQPSYGYTF; cdr3_nt: TGTGCCAGCAGCGTAGCACAGCCTTCCTATGGCTACACCTTC